The 13 T cell receptor beta chains below were found in one sample sequenced in a study of T cell responses to AZD1222 COVID-19 vaccine. Sequencing was performed with immunoSEQ multiplex PCR; in TCRdb, only in-frame clones are kept and a portion is missing. Of approximately 90,000 clones in the sample, just over 85% were seen once. Sequences were derived from peripheral blood, sampled on day 0 of AZD1222 vaccination. These receptor sequences come from an adult in good health.

The rearrangement uses TRBV3-1 (or the pseudogene TRBV3-2) and TRBJ1-5; no clear D. V lost 2 bases and J lost 4, with 12 bases in between. Germline-derived CDR1 and CDR2 are LGHDT and YNNKEL (reference sequence). There are 15 residues in the CDR3. The CDR3 sequence is CASSQRNPRNQPQHF. The CDR3 nucleotides read TGTGCCAGCAGCCAACGAAACCCTAGAAATCAGCCCCAGCATTTT.

The J gene is TRBJ2-1, the V gene TRBV7-9; 8 bases map to TRBD1. Trimming took 1 base from V and 2 from J; bases not matched to a gene: 1. The CDR3 is 15 amino acids. Germline lookup yields CDR1 SEHNR and CDR2 FQNEAQ (reference sequence). The CDR3 DNA reads TGTGCCAGCAGCTTAGGGACAGGGACCTACAATGAGCAGTTCTTC. This sequence encodes CASSLGTGTYNEQFF.

The CDR3 region is CASSLHEEGGYTF. In DNA, the CDR3 is TGTGCCAGCAGTTTACACGAGGAAGGAGGCTACACCTTC. The chain carries TRBV12-3 or TRBV12-4 and TRBJ1-2; no firm D call. The CDR3 length is 13 residues. Between the trimmed V and J ends, which lost 2 bases and 8 bases, there was a span of 12 bases.

The chain couples TRBV6-6 to TRBJ1-4; 7 bases are shared with TRBD1. The germline gives CDR1 MNHNY, CDR2 SVGAGI (reference sequence). J was trimmed by 6 bases and V by 7 bases; bases with no gene match: 8. The CDR3 consists of 14 residues. The CDR3 coding sequence is TGTGCCAGCACCCATCGACAGGGTCATGAAAAACTGTTTTTT. It codes for CASTHRQGHEKLFF.

The chain is built from TRBV28 and TRBJ1-4; D unclear. The CDR3 is 14 amino acids. Per germline, CDR1 MDHEN and CDR2 SYDVKM. The V and J ends lost 5 bases and 3 bases respectively, with 10 bases between them. The CDR3 nucleotides read TGTGCCAGCAGTCTTTTCGCGTCTAATGAAAAACTGTTTTTT. Protein sequence: CASSLFASNEKLFF.

This rearrangement joins TRBV7-2 to TRBJ2-5, with 13 nucleotides matching TRBD2. J lost 6 bases, V lost 5 bases, and 9 bases had no gene match. Germline lookup yields CDR1 SGHTA and CDR2 FQGNSA. There are 16 residues in the CDR3. CDR3 in amino acids: CASSRGTSGNGKTQYF. The CDR3 bases are TGTGCCAGCAGCCGCGGGACTAGCGGGAATGGAAAGACCCAGTACTTC.

This clone was observed a handful of times. The chain uses TRBV19 and TRBJ2-7; D is perhaps TRBD1 or TRBD2 (5 bases each). CDR1 is LNHDA, CDR2 SQIVND, per germline (reference sequence). The CDR3 is made up of 15 amino acids. V dropped 1 base and J dropped 2 bases, with 12 bases sitting between them. This CDR3 reads CASSIAGTDTYEQYF. The CDR3 region has the DNA TGTGCCAGTAGTATAGCCGGGACCGATACCTACGAGCAGTACTTC. Drawing the rest from reference TRBV19 and TRBJ2-7, the complete variable domain is DGGITQSPKYLFRKEGQNVTLSCEQNLNHDAMYWYRQDPGQGLRLIYYSQIVNDFQKGDIAEGYSVSREKKESFPLTVTSAQKNPTAFYLCASSIAGTDTYEQYFGPGTRLTVT.

This clone was observed a few times. The chain couples TRBV6-5 to TRBJ2-2; D uncertain. This CDR3 contains 14 residues. V dropped 6 bases and J dropped 2 bases, with 10 bases sitting between them. Looked up from germline, CDR1 is MNHEY and CDR2 is SVGAGI. The CDR3 here is CASRKGQNTGELFF. In DNA, the CDR3 is TGTGCCAGCAGGAAGGGCCAAAACACCGGGGAGCTGTTTTTT.

Note on this clone: The sample carries other DNA sequences with the same CDR3. This chain joins TRBV28 and TRBJ2-1, with 11 bases fitting TRBD2. The V gene end was trimmed by 7 bases and the J gene end by 5 bases; junction bases not matched to a gene: 7. The CDR3 consists of 15 residues. Germline-derived CDR1 and CDR2 are MDHEN and SYDVKM. DNA of the CDR3: TGTGCCAGCACCCGCGGGACTAGCGGTCACAATGAGCAGTTCTTC. It specifies CASTRGTSGHNEQFF.

The chain uses TRBV7-9 and TRBJ2-1, with a weak D call TRBD1 (5 bases). The CDR3 length is 13 residues. The ends were cut back, 3 bases at V and 3 bases at J, with 6 bases in the middle. Germline assignment: CDR1 SEHNR and CDR2 FQNEAQ (reference sequence). The DNA of the CDR3 is TGTGCCAGCAGCTTGGACAACTACAATGAGCAGTTCTTC. Translation: CASSLDNYNEQFF. The whole variable domain, remainder taken from reference TRBV7-9 and TRBJ2-1, is DTGVSQNPRHKITKRGQNVTFRCDPISEHNRLYWYRQTLGQGPEFLTYFQNEAQLEKSRLLSDRFSAERPKGSFSTLEIQRTEQGDSAMYLCASSLDNYNEQFFGPGTRLTVL.

The CDR3 DNA is TGTGCCAGCAGTGCGGGGACAGGGGGCTTTTACGAGCAGTACTTC. Protein: CASSAGTGGFYEQYF. The chain combines TRBV27 with TRBJ2-7; 12 positions agree with TRBD1. CDR1 is MNHEY and CDR2 is SMNVEV in the germline V gene (reference sequence). This CDR3 has 15 residues. J was trimmed by 4 bases and V by 5 bases; bases with no gene match: 6.

V is TRBV7-9 and J is TRBJ1-5, with D possibly TRBD1 on 5 matching bases. The V end was cut by 5 bases, the J end by 3 bases, with 11 bases between. Germline assignment: CDR1 SEHNR and CDR2 FQNEAQ (reference sequence). The CDR3 has 14 residues. The CDR3 protein is CASSKDRYNQPQHF. The CDR3 coding sequence is TGTGCCAGCAGCAAAGACAGATACAATCAGCCCCAGCATTTT.

The rearrangement joins TRBV5-1 to TRBJ1-1, with D perhaps TRBD1 (5 bases). Germline V gene data show CDR1 as SGHRS and CDR2 as YFSETQ. The CDR3 sequence is 14 residues long. V lost 2 bases and J lost 0, with 8 bases in between. Here the CDR3 reads CASSLGTVNTEAFF. CDR3 bases: TGCGCCAGCAGCTTAGGGACGGTGAACACTGAAGCTTTCTTT.